This T cell receptor beta chain appears in the sequencing data of a study of cytomegalovirus exposure and HLA in healthy donors. Regarding the study as a whole: Per published reports, the classifier diagnosed cytomegalovirus status with high specificity and sensitivity.

The CDR3 covers 14 residues. With V trimmed by 0 bases and J by 8 bases, 4 bases remained unmatched. Germline CDR1 WSHSY, CDR2 SAAADI. The data were produced by immunoSEQ multiplex PCR, yet TCRdb's version contains in-frame clones alone and is incomplete. The profile shows 150,000 to 200,000 clones, around 84% of them singletons. Notes on this clone: The target antigen is unknown.

Sample: PBMCs. The TCR was taken from a man younger than 35 in good health and CMV-seropositive. The chain links TRBV10-2 to TRBJ2-1; 7 nucleotides align to TRBD2. This CDR3 reads CASSESGGLYEQFF. The CDR3 DNA reads as TGCGCCAGCAGTGAGTCGGGGGGGTTGTATGAGCAGTTCTTC.